This T cell receptor (beta chain) comes out of a study of blood T cell repertoires in COVID-19. V lost 6 bases, J lost 8 bases, and 10 bases stayed unmatched. From germline, CDR1 is MNHEY and CDR2 SVGAGI. This CDR3 region has 14 residues. Produced via immunoSEQ multiplex PCR; TCRdb's table is partial and in-frame only. The sample includes approximately 250,000 clones, 65% to 90% of them seen just once. This sequence originates from a middle-aged woman who had recovered from COVID-19. V usage is TRBV6-5 and J usage is TRBJ1-2; 9 nucleotides match TRBD1. The sequenced sample was peripheral blood. The CDR3 is CASSTGTGWYGYTF. In nucleotides, the CDR3 is TGTGCCAGCAGCACCGGGACAGGGTGGTACGGCTACACCTTC.